Below, one TCR beta chain is given with its context. As handled by the study authors: Amplified reference gene primers provided the basis for estimating nucleated cell counts. Sequencing was performed with immunoSEQ multiplex PCR; in TCRdb, only in-frame clones are kept and a portion is missing. D and trimming were read from the DNA, whereas the V and J calls and clone size are those reported in that table. The table lists around 140,000 clones, more than 75% of them singletons. This sample was included in a study of blood T cell repertoires in COVID-19. About the research overall: Samples representing acute and convalescent COVID-19 were sourced from the United States, Italy and Spain. T cells, B-cell-depleted T cells, or PBMCs supplied cDNA or gDNA.

The V end was cut by 2 bases, the J end by 1 base, with 9 bases between. This CDR3 comprises 14 residues. Germline assignment: CDR1 SGHRS and CDR2 YFSETQ. V and J are TRBV5-1 and TRBJ2-5; D is perhaps TRBD2 (5 bases). The origin of this receptor is a human donor with acute or convalescent COVID-19. The donor label of this sample is uncertain. The material sequenced was peripheral blood. CDR3 region: CASSFTGIQETQYF. The CDR3, as DNA: TGCGCCAGCAGCTTTACCGGGATCCAAGAGACCCAGTACTTC.